This TCR beta chain derives from a study of OX40 agonist ivuxolimab in advanced cancers. Turning to the study itself: With ivuxolimab, an agonistic anti-OX40 (CD134) antibody, patients were treated. From 23 to 79 years was the age range, with a mean of 60 years, and about 83% were male. Eligibility admitted prior anti-PD-1, anti-PD-L1 or anti-CTLA-4 therapy; 35% to 40% had some.

Sequenced by immunoSEQ multiplex PCR; TCRdb stores in-frame clones only, minus some. The table lists approximately 69,000 clones, around 80% of them singletons. The specimen comprised CD4+ or CD8+ T cells sorted from blood, sampled in a trial of the OX40 agonist ivuxolimab. The TCR sequence derives from an adult with an advanced solid tumor such as melanoma, head and neck, liver or kidney cancer.

CDR3 in amino acids: CASSYPGGERETQYF. CDR3 nucleotides: TGTGCCAGCAGCTACCCTGGGGGGGAAAGAGAGACCCAGTACTTC. The genes are TRBV9 and TRBJ2-5, with 7 bases matching TRBD2. CDR3 size: 15 residues. The trim removed 4 bases at V and 4 bases at J, leaving 10 bases unmatched. Per germline, CDR1 SGDLS and CDR2 YYNGEE.